The TCR beta chain under discussion was sequenced for a study of blood T cell repertoires in COVID-19. Data came from immunoSEQ multiplex PCR; TCRdb stores just in-frame clones and leaves some out. The sample includes 30,000 to 45,000 clones, 78% of them seen just once. This CDR3 has 14 amino acids. Germline V CDR1 and CDR2: PRHDT, FYEKMQ (reference sequence). V gave up 5 bases and J gave up 2 bases; unmatched junction bases: 4. Sequencing was carried out using peripheral blood. The receptor was derived from a man aged 55 to 70 with acute or convalescent COVID-19. J is TRBJ2-7 and V is TRBV13; TRBD2 matches 9 bases. The CDR3 loop reads CASSRSGSPYEQYF. CDR3 in DNA: TGTGCCAGCAGCCGTAGCGGGAGTCCCTACGAGCAGTACTTC.